The next 5 T cell receptor beta chains were all read from a single sample in a study of T cells in women clearing cervical HPV infection. Assay: immunoSEQ multiplex PCR; the TCRdb copy retains only in-frame clones and omits some. In all, the sample yields some 30,000 clones. The sample consisted of blood buffy coat. These receptors were taken from a woman between 18 and 70 years old with a cervical HPV16 infection that either progressed to CIN3+ or cleared (not recorded which).

A word on this clone: Coverage ceases 3 residues before the CDR3 finishes, and the germline J gene fills in the end. This sequence joins TRBV30 and TRBJ1-2; D is possibly TRBD1 (5 bases). The CDR3 contains 13 residues. In germline, CDR1 is GTSNPN, CDR2 SVGIG (reference sequence). Partial CDR3 DNA: TGTGCCGTAAGAAGCGGGGACTACAATGAC. Encoded protein: CAVRSGDYND. The CDR3 in its entirety is CAVRSGDYNDYTF. Using reference TRBV30 and TRBJ1-2 for the parts outside the CDR3, the full variable domain is SQTIHQWPATLVQPVGSPLSLECTVEGTSNPNLYWYRQAAGRGLQLLFYSVGIGQISSEVPQNLSASRPQDRQFILSSKKLLLSDSGFYLCAVRSGDYNDYTFGSGTRLTVV.

Comments on this clone: The CDR3 end falls 3 residues outside the read, so it is completed with the germline J gene. V and J are TRBV5-1 and TRBJ1-1, with 8 bases that match TRBD1. The length of the CDR3 is 14 residues. Germline V gene sequence: CDR1 SGHRS, CDR2 YFSETQ. Trimming cost V 2 bases and J 1 base; bases outside gene matches: 1. CDR3 DNA, as far as it was read: TGCGCCAGCAGCTTTGGACAGGGGAACACTGAA. It specifies CASSFGQGNTE. The complete CDR3 reads CASSFGQGNTEAFF.

With respect to this clone: Read data end 3 residues before the CDR3 end; the end is taken from the germline J gene. V and J are TRBV11-2 and TRBJ2-1; D is uncertain. Between the trimmed V and J ends, which lost 2 bases and 7 bases, there was a span of 15 bases. This CDR3 spans 15 amino acids. CDR1 SGHAT and CDR2 FQNNGV come from the germline V gene. The CDR3: CASSLRSDSRNEQFF. The sequenced CDR3 bases are TGTGCCAGCAGCTTAAGGAGCGACTCTCGGAATGAG.

As for this clone: The CDR3 end lies 3 residues beyond the end of the read and is filled in from the germline J gene. The V call is TRBV19, the J call TRBJ2-3; 7 nucleotides align to TRBD2. This CDR3 contains 16 residues. Germline V gene data show CDR1 as LNHDA and CDR2 as SQIVND (reference sequence). V lost 2 bases, J lost 0 bases, and 5 bases stayed unmatched. The CDR3 here is CASSIRRGSSTDTQYF. CDR3 DNA (partial): TGTGCCAGTAGTATACGTCGCGGGAGTAGCACAGATACG.

In regard to this clone: An end of the junction differs from the germline gene, which may be a read error. Sequencing ends 3 residues short of the CDR3 end; the germline J gene provides the rest. The sample holds other DNA sequences that translate to the same CDR3. This chain connects TRBV19 to TRBJ1-2; 7 nucleotides line up with TRBD1. CDR1 is LNHDA, CDR2 SQIVND, per germline (reference sequence). The CDR3 has 14 residues. CDR3 DNA (partial): TGTGCCAGTAGTATTCCCACAGGGGCCTATGGT. Translation: CASSIPTGAYG. The entire CDR3 is CASSIPTGAYGYTF.